Each of the 27 T cell receptor beta chains below was sequenced from the same sample in a study of response to subunit inactivated influenza vaccine. A single record per CDR3 protein comes from TCRdb applying MiXCR to the RT-PCR reads. The sample carries hundreds of thousands of distinct CDR3 sequences, around 14% recorded once. The sample here was PBMCs from blood, taken 11 to 12 days after vaccination. Every receptor here comes from a man between 50 and 59 years old who received an inactivated influenza vaccine.

This clonotype turned up a few times. The rearrangement links TRBV7-9 to TRBJ2-3, with D unresolved. The CDR3 runs to 15 residues. The V gene's germline CDR1 is SEHNR and CDR2 FQNEAQ (reference sequence). Trimming took 2 bases from V and 2 from J, leaving 11 bases between them. Here the CDR3 DNA reads TGTGCCAGCAGCTTATTAGAGGATTTCACAGATACGCAGTATTTT. Its protein is CASSLLEDFTDTQYF.

The chain is built from TRBV4-3 and TRBJ2-1, with unresolved D. Trimming stripped 0 bases from V and 0 bases from J, with 6 bases between. The germline gives CDR1 LGHNA, CDR2 YSLEER. The CDR3 has 15 residues. As DNA, the CDR3 is TGCGCCAGCAGCCAAGAAGGAAGCTCCTACAATGAGCAGTTCTTC. It codes for CASSQEGSSYNEQFF.

This clonotype was counted only a few times. V and J are TRBV10-3 and TRBJ2-1; 8 bases agree with TRBD2. The CDR3 is made up of 15 amino acids. CDR1 and CDR2 from the germline V gene are ENHRY and SYGVKD. Trimming took 3 bases from V and 4 from J; bases not matched to a gene: 5. The CDR3 DNA follows: TGTGCCATCAGTGATGCCCGGGAGGGTTACAATGAGCAGTTCTTC. It codes for CAISDAREGYNEQFF.

In this sample, this clonotype turned up many times. V is TRBV5-1 and J is TRBJ2-7; 11 bases fit TRBD2. The J segment lost 4 bases and the V segment lost 3 bases, leaving 3 bases of the junction unmatched. The CDR3 has 14 residues. Germline lookup yields CDR1 SGHRS and CDR2 YFSETQ. The CDR3 DNA reads TGCGCCAGCAGCTCAGGGACTAGCGGATACGAGCAGTACTTC. This translates into CASSSGTSGYEQYF.

The V call is TRBV5-6, the J call TRBJ1-3; D ambiguous. Germline V gene sequence: CDR1 SGHDT, CDR2 YYEEEE. V dropped 4 bases and J dropped 0 bases, with 14 bases sitting between them. The CDR3 runs to 16 residues. The CDR3 sequence is CASSLRTASSGNTIYF. CDR3 DNA: TGTGCCAGCAGCCTCAGGACGGCGAGCTCTGGAAACACCATATATTTT. Using reference TRBV5-6 and TRBJ1-3 for the parts outside the CDR3, the full variable domain is DAGVTQSPTHLIKTRGQQVTLRCSPKSGHDTVSWYQQALGQGPQFIFQYYEEEERQRGNFPDRFSGHQFPNYSSELNVNALLLGDSALYLCASSLRTASSGNTIYFGEGSWLTVV.

There are a few counts of this clonotype. The chain recombines TRBV9 with TRBJ2-3, with unresolved D. Per germline, CDR1 SGDLS and CDR2 YYNGEE. V dropped 0 bases and J dropped 8 bases, with 4 bases sitting between them. CDR3 length equals 11 residues. CDR3 amino acids: CASSVDGTQYF. DNA for the CDR3: TGTGCCAGCAGCGTAGATGGTACGCAGTATTTT.

This clonotype has a handful of counts. V gene TRBV6-1 combines with J gene TRBJ1-5; weak D call: TRBD1 (6 bases). Between the trimmed V and J ends, which lost 11 bases and 7 bases, there was a span of 15 bases. CDR1 and CDR2 (germline): MNHNS, SASEGT. CDR3 length equals 12 residues. This CDR3 reads CAAKQGGQPQHF. DNA for the CDR3: TGTGCCGCCAAACAGGGAGGCCAGCCCCAGCATTTT.

V is TRBV12-3 or TRBV12-4 and J is TRBJ2-3; 8 bases fit TRBD1. The V gene end was trimmed by 4 bases and the J gene end by 3 bases; junction bases not matched to a gene: 9. The CDR3 is 16 amino acids. CDR3 bases: TGTGCCAGCAGTTCCCGGGGGACAGGCATAACAGATACGCAGTATTTT. It codes for CASSSRGTGITDTQYF.

This chain joins TRBV9 and TRBJ2-5, with no clear D. The germline CDR1 and CDR2 sequences are SGDLS and YYNGEE. The CDR3 consists of 13 residues. V was cut by 0 bases and J by 5 bases, with 8 bases left in between. CDR3 region: CASSVVGSETQYF. CDR3 nucleotides: TGTGCCAGCAGCGTAGTGGGTAGTGAGACCCAGTACTTC. The full variable domain, in which reference TRBV9 and TRBJ2-5 provide the parts outside the CDR3, is DSGVTQTPKHLITATGQRVTLRCSPRSGDLSVYWYQQSLDQGLQFLIQYYNGEERAKGNILERFSAQQFPDLHSELNLSSLELGDSALYFCASSVVGSETQYFGPGTRLLVL.

Here the CDR3 reads CASSPGGGASTDTQYF. DNA for the CDR3: TGTGCCAGCAGCCCCGGGGGGGGCGCGAGCACAGATACGCAGTATTTT. The rearrangement uses TRBV28 and TRBJ2-3, with 8 bases lining up with TRBD2. CDR1 and CDR2 (germline): MDHEN, SYDVKM. This CDR3 is built from 16 residues. The trim removed 6 bases at V and 0 bases at J, leaving 8 bases unmatched.

The chain uses TRBV10-3 and TRBJ1-1, with D possibly matching TRBD1 (5 bases). There are 15 residues in the CDR3. V was cut by 6 bases and J by 0 bases, with 14 bases left in between. Germline CDR1 reads ENHRY; CDR2 reads SYGVKD. This CDR3 reads CAIRETEKMNTEAFF. In DNA form, the CDR3 reads TGTGCCATCAGAGAGACAGAAAAGATGAACACTGAAGCTTTCTTT.

This clonotype showed up just a few times. The CDR3 sequence is CASRSGRGYETQYF. In DNA, the CDR3 is TGTGCCAGCCGTAGCGGGAGGGGGTATGAGACCCAGTACTTC. The V and J genes are TRBV2 and TRBJ2-5; 11 bases are a match to TRBD2. V gave up 8 bases and J gave up 5 bases; unmatched junction bases: 7. Germline values: CDR1 SNHLY, CDR2 FYNNEI. The CDR3 is made up of 14 amino acids.

The rearrangement uses TRBV12-2 and TRBJ2-7; TRBD2 is taken as the D call from the table, unchecked against the DNA. TRBV12-2 is an annotated pseudogene. The CDR3 extends over 16 amino acids. In nucleotides, the CDR3 is TGTGCAAGTCGCTTAGCCGGACGGACTTCATCCTACGAGCAGTACTTC. Protein: CASRLAGRTSSYEQYF.

This clonotype was seen just once. The gene calls are TRBV6-2 or TRBV6-3 and TRBJ2-5; 8 bases agree with TRBD2. Trimming removed 5 bases from V and 4 bases from J; junction bases left unmatched: 12. The germline gives CDR1 MNHEY, CDR2 SVGEGT. There are 16 residues in the CDR3. The CDR3, as DNA: TGTGCCAGCAGTACCATAGCGGGGCGGACAGCAGAGACCCAGTACTTC. It codes for CASSTIAGRTAETQYF.

This clonotype occurred a few times. This chain links TRBV7-8 with TRBJ2-2; TRBD2 agrees at 13 bases. The CDR3 has 18 residues. V gave up 4 bases and J gave up 6 bases; unmatched junction bases: 11. CDR1 is SGHVS and CDR2 is FQNEAQ in the germline V gene. CDR3: CASSWVSGLAGVAGELFF. In DNA, the CDR3 is TGTGCCAGCAGCTGGGTATCAGGACTAGCGGGAGTTGCCGGGGAGCTGTTTTTT.

The chain uses TRBV12-3 or TRBV12-4 and TRBJ2-5, with D unresolved. This CDR3 has 13 residues. V was cut by 7 bases and J by 5 bases, with 14 bases left in between. CDR3 sequence: CASTNSGHETQYF. The CDR3 DNA sequence: TGTGCCAGCACCAATTCGGGCCACGAGACCCAGTACTTC.

This clonotype was recorded a few times. The rearrangement links TRBV12-3 or TRBV12-4 to TRBJ1-2; D is perhaps TRBD1 (6 bases). The CDR3 length is 13 residues. The V and J ends lost 6 bases and 2 bases respectively, with 10 bases between them. The CDR3 spells CASRRTENYGYTF. The CDR3 region has the DNA TGTGCCAGCAGAAGGACAGAAAACTATGGCTACACCTTC.

The table lists this clonotype with a few counts. The chain recombines TRBV4-3 with TRBJ1-2; D gene unclear. The germline gives CDR1 LGHNA, CDR2 YSLEER. The CDR3 is 15 residues long. The germline V and J ends were trimmed by 1 base and 0 bases, with 9 bases remaining between them. The CDR3 protein is CASSQAPPSNYGYTF. The DNA for the CDR3 is TGCGCCAGCAGCCAAGCGCCGCCGTCTAACTATGGCTACACCTTC.

This clonotype occurred a few times. V is TRBV2 and J is TRBJ2-7; TRBD2 matches 15 bases. This CDR3 is 14 amino acids long. V dropped 6 bases and J dropped 4; count of bases not matched to a gene: 1. CDR1 is SNHLY, CDR2 FYNNEI, per germline. DNA of the CDR3: TGTGCCAGCAGGGGGACTAGCGGGAGGTACGAGCAGTACTTC. Amino acids: CASRGTSGRYEQYF.

V gene TRBV4-1 combines with J gene TRBJ1-1; TRBD1 might be the D (5 bases). The V end lost 4 bases, the J end lost 1 base, and 13 bases lay between the germline ends. The CDR3 extends over 15 amino acids. The V gene's germline CDR1 is MGHRA and CDR2 YSYEKL. In DNA form, the CDR3 reads TGCGCCAGCAGCCGAAACGGGGGGGGGAACACTGAAGCTTTCTTT. Translating gives CASSRNGGGNTEAFF.

V usage is TRBV7-9 and J usage is TRBJ2-2; possibly TRBD2 for D (5 bases). Trimming pared 5 bases from V and 5 bases from J, leaving 18 bases between. The germline V gene encodes CDR1 SEHNR and CDR2 FQNEAQ (reference sequence). CDR3 length: 16 amino acids. The CDR3 DNA is TGTGCCAGCAGCATCCGGCTTCGGCGGGTTACCGGGGAGCTGTTTTTT. This translates into CASSIRLRRVTGELFF. The full variable domain, rest sourced from reference TRBV7-9 and TRBJ2-2, is DTGVSQNPRHKITKRGQNVTFRCDPISEHNRLYWYRQTLGQGPEFLTYFQNEAQLEKSRLLSDRFSAERPKGSFSTLEIQRTEQGDSAMYLCASSIRLRRVTGELFFGEGSRLTVL.

This clonotype was counted only a few times. The CDR3 nucleotides are TGTGCCACCAGCAGAGAGGGTTTACAAGAGACCCAGTACTTC. Its protein is CATSREGLQETQYF. The chain uses TRBV15 and TRBJ2-5; D ambiguous. The CDR3 is made up of 14 amino acids. V was shortened by 0 bases and J by 2 bases, with 7 bases between the two germline ends. Looked up from germline, CDR1 is LNHNV and CDR2 is YYDKDF (reference sequence).

The chain recombines TRBV15 with TRBJ2-3; D remains ambiguous. The CDR3 has 14 amino acids. V was cut by 1 base and J by 5 bases, with 10 bases left in between. Germline assignment: CDR1 LNHNV and CDR2 YYDKDF (reference sequence). The CDR3 coding sequence is TGTGCCACCAGCAGAGCCCCCCCGGTAGATACGCAGTATTTT. Protein: CATSRAPPVDTQYF.

DNA for the CDR3: TGTGCCAGCAGACCCGCTACGGGCTCTGGAAACACCATATATTTT. Translated: CASRPATGSGNTIYF. The genes are TRBV27 and TRBJ1-3; unclear D gene. Germline V gene lookup returns CDR1 MNHEY and CDR2 SMNVEV (reference sequence). This CDR3 contains 15 residues. V lost 6 bases and J 0 bases, leaving 12 bases between the germline ends.

This clonotype was detected only a few times. The chain employs TRBV7-9 and TRBJ2-7, with D perhaps matching TRBD2 (5 bases). This CDR3 spans 15 amino acids. V was shortened by 7 bases and J by 3 bases, with 19 bases between the two germline ends. Germline-derived CDR1 and CDR2 are SEHNR and FQNEAQ (reference sequence). CDR3 nucleotides: TGTGCCAGCAACCAGCCCGGGGAAAAGGGCTACGAGCAGTACTTC. This sequence encodes CASNQPGEKGYEQYF.

This clonotype was counted a few times. The chain employs TRBV4-3 and TRBJ2-5, with 7 bases identical to TRBD2. This CDR3 is built from 13 residues. Trimming at V came to 5 bases and at J to 4 bases, leaving 4 bases not matched to a gene. Germline CDR1 LGHNA, CDR2 YSLEER. The CDR3 is CASSEIAGETQYF. Written as DNA, the CDR3 is TGCGCCAGCAGCGAAATAGCGGGAGAGACCCAGTACTTC.

This clonotype has a count of ten or more. The chain carries TRBV20-1 and TRBJ2-7; 9 positions match TRBD2. The length of the CDR3 is 16 residues. CDR1 is DFQATT and CDR2 is SNEGSKA in the germline V gene (reference sequence). The V gene end was trimmed by 6 bases and the J gene end by 1 base; junction bases not matched to a gene: 13. The CDR3 sequence is CSAHGSGRVNSYEQYF. The DNA for the CDR3 is TGCAGTGCACATGGTAGCGGGAGAGTAAATTCCTACGAGCAGTACTTC.